This T cell receptor beta chain originates from a study of blood T cell repertoires in COVID-19. Study in general: Material from acute and convalescent COVID-19 was sourced from the United States, Italy and Spain. T cells, B-cell-depleted T cells, or PBMCs provided the cDNA or gDNA that served as material.

Source study methods: For nucleated cells, counts were estimated from reference gene primer amplification. This table comes from immunoSEQ multiplex PCR, and its TCRdb copy is limited to in-frame clones, with some not included. V and J calls and clone size are given by that table; D and trimming were obtained from the DNA. Of about 94,000 clones listed, roughly 84% are singletons. Germline values: CDR1 LNHDA, CDR2 SQIVND (reference sequence). V shed 7 bases, J shed 6 bases, and the junction held 7 bases outside the gene matches. The CDR3 is 13 residues long. The sample taken for sequencing was peripheral blood. This rearrangement joins TRBV19 to TRBJ1-2; 8 bases map to TRBD1. This TCR derives from a man in his 60s with acute or convalescent COVID-19. In DNA form, the CDR3 reads TGTGCCAGTACTCGGACAGGGCGGGATGGCTACACCTTC. The encoded protein is CASTRTGRDGYTF.